A single sample is the source of the 12 T cell receptor beta chains below, sequenced in a study of T cell responses to AZD1222 COVID-19 vaccine. Only in-frame clones appear in the TCRdb table, and some are missing; sequencing was by immunoSEQ multiplex PCR. The sample carries roughly 120,000 clones, approximately 88% recorded once. Material: peripheral blood, obtained on day 0 of AZD1222 vaccination. Receptors originate from an adult in good health.

This clone was counted between two and nine times. V usage is TRBV9 and J usage is TRBJ2-5, with TRBD2 matching over 7 bases. CDR3 length: 13 residues. Trimming at V came to 2 bases and at J to 5 bases, leaving 3 bases not matched to a gene. The germline gives CDR1 SGDLS, CDR2 YYNGEE. The CDR3 DNA reads as TGTGCCAGCAGCGTCGGACTAGTGGAGACCCAGTACTTC. Its translation is CASSVGLVETQYF.

CDR3 loop: CASSPRGMVTEAFF. The CDR3 DNA follows: TGTGCCAGCAGCCCGAGAGGGATGGTCACTGAAGCTTTCTTT. The rearrangement joins TRBV7-9 to TRBJ1-1, with unresolved D. The CDR3 has 14 amino acids. V lost 5 bases to trimming and J lost 4 bases, with 14 bases between them. Germline CDR1 SEHNR, CDR2 FQNEAQ (reference sequence).

The rearrangement joins TRBV6-5 to TRBJ1-1, with unresolved D. The length of the CDR3 is 13 residues. The V gene lost 10 bases and the J gene lost 1 base, with 13 bases spanning the gap. Germline V CDR1 and CDR2: MNHEY, SVGAGI. The CDR3 region is CATSRRENTEAFF. The DNA of the CDR3 is TGTGCCACGTCCAGGAGGGAGAACACTGAAGCTTTCTTT.

V gene TRBV9 combines with J gene TRBJ2-2, with 13 bases lining up with TRBD2. Trimming took 4 bases from V and 7 from J; bases not matched to a gene: 10. The CDR3 is made up of 17 amino acids. Germline V lookup: CDR1 SGDLS, CDR2 YYNGEE. In DNA, the CDR3 is TGTGCCAGCAGCCCGCGACTAGCGGGGGGTCAGGGCGGGGAGCTGTTTTTT. The encoded protein is CASSPRLAGGQGGELFF.

This clone was seen just once. V gene TRBV2 combines with J gene TRBJ2-3, with D possibly being TRBD2 (6 bases). The CDR3 consists of 12 residues. From germline, CDR1 is SNHLY and CDR2 FYNNEI. With 5 bases removed from V and 6 bases from J, the gap between germline ends came to 9 bases. CDR3 sequence reads: CASSTGGDTQYF. The CDR3 DNA follows: TGTGCCAGCAGTACCGGAGGGGATACGCAGTATTTT.

This chain joins TRBV5-4 and TRBJ2-3, with D hard to call. V lost 0 bases and J lost 4, with 9 bases in between. Germline V gene sequence: CDR1 SGHNT, CDR2 YYREEE (reference sequence). The CDR3 runs 14 residues. In DNA form, the CDR3 reads TGTGCCAGCAGCTTGGGGGCAGTAGCAGATACGCAGTATTTT. This codes for CASSLGAVADTQYF.

The genes are TRBV9 and TRBJ1-5, with a possible D match to TRBD1 (5 bases). Germline CDR1 and CDR2: SGDLS and YYNGEE. This CDR3 spans 15 amino acids. Trimming took 5 bases from V and 4 from J, leaving 16 bases between them. The CDR3 DNA is TGTGCCAGCAGTTCAGGGCCAACCACTAATCAGCCCCAGCATTTT. It is translated as CASSSGPTTNQPQHF.

V and J are TRBV6-5 and TRBJ1-5; TRBD1 is a possible D gene (5 bases). V was clipped by 6 bases and J by 3 bases, with 15 bases between them. Per the germline V gene, CDR1 is MNHEY and CDR2 is SVGAGI. The CDR3 loop spans 15 amino acids. Written as DNA, the CDR3 is TGTGCCAGCAGCCGAGGGGCAGGCATCAATCAGCCCCAGCATTTT. Protein product: CASSRGAGINQPQHF.

V is TRBV6-1 and J is TRBJ1-2; D gene ambiguous. CDR1 MNHNS and CDR2 SASEGT come from the germline V gene. V lost 2 bases and J 7 bases, leaving 14 bases between the germline ends. CDR3 length equals 14 residues. The CDR3 nucleotides read TGTGCCAGCAGTGAACACGACCTGGGAGGTGGCTACACCTTC. Residues: CASSEHDLGGGYTF.

This clone was detected only a few times. This chain links TRBV2 with TRBJ1-5, with D possibly being TRBD1 (6 bases). V was clipped by 8 bases and J by 6 bases, with 14 bases between them. Germline lookup yields CDR1 SNHLY and CDR2 FYNNEI. There are 13 residues in the CDR3. The CDR3 bases are TGTGCCAGCTACGAAGGGGGTACTCAGCCCCAGCATTTT. As protein: CASYEGGTQPQHF.

The chain carries TRBV28 and TRBJ2-6; 9 bases line up with TRBD1. This CDR3 has 17 amino acids. V shed 5 bases and J 2 bases; nucleotides not matched to a gene: 7. Germline V lookup: CDR1 MDHEN, CDR2 SYDVKM. The CDR3 is CASSQYRGQAGANVLTF. The CDR3, as DNA: TGTGCCAGCAGTCAGTACAGGGGGCAAGCTGGGGCCAACGTCCTGACTTTC.

The chain uses TRBV27 and TRBJ2-3; TRBD2 aligns across 7 bases. V shed 2 bases, J shed 0 bases, and the junction held 8 bases outside the gene matches. Per germline, CDR1 MNHEY and CDR2 SMNVEV (reference sequence). CDR3 length equals 17 residues. The CDR3, as DNA: TGTGCCAGCAGTTTAAAGGCGGGGGTTGTTAGCACAGATACGCAGTATTTT. Translated, it gives CASSLKAGVVSTDTQYF.